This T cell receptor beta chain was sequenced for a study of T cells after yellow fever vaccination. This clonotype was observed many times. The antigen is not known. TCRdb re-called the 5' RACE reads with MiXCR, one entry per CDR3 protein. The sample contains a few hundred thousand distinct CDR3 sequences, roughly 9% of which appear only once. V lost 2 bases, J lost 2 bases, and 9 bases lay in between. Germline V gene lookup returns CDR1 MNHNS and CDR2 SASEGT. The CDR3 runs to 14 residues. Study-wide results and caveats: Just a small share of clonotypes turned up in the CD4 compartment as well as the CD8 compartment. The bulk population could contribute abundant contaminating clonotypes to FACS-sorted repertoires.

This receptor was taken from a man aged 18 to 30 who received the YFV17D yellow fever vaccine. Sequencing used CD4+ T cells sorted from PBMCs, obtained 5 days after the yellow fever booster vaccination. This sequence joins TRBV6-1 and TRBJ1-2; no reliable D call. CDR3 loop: CASSESRWNYGYTF. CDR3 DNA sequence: TGTGCCAGCAGTGAAAGCAGGTGGAACTATGGCTACACCTTC.